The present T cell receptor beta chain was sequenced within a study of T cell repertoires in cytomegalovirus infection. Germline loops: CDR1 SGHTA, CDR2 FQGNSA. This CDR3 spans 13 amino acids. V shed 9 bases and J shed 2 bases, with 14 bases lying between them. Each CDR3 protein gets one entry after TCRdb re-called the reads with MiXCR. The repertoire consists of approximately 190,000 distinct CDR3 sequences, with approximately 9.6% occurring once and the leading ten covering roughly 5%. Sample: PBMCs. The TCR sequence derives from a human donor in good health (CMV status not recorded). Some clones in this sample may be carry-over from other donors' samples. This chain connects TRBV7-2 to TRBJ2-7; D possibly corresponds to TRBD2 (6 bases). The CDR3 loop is CASGEAGPYEQYF. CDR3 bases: TGTGCCAGTGGGGAGGCAGGGCCCTACGAGCAGTACTTC. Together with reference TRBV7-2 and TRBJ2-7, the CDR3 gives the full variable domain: GAGVSQSPSNKVTEKGKDVELRCDPISGHTALYWYRQSLGQGLEFLIYFQGNSAPDKSGLPSDRFSAERTGGSVSTLTIQRTQQEDSAVYLCASGEAGPYEQYFGPGTRLTVT.